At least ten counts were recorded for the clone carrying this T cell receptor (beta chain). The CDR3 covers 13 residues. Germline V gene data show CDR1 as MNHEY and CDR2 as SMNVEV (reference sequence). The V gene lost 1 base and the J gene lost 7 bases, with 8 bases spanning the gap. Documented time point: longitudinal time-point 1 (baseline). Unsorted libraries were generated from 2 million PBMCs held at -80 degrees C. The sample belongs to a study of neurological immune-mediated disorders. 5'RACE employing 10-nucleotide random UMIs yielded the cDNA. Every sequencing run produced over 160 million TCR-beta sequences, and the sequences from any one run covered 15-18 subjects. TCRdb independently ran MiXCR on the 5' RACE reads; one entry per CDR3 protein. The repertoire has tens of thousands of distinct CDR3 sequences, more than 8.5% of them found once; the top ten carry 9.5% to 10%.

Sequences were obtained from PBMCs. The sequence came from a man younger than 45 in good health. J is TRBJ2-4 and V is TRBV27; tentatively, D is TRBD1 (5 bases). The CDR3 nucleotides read TGTGCCAGCAGTTTATTCCCAGGGAACATTCAGTACTTC. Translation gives CASSLFPGNIQYF.